This T cell receptor (beta chain) was sequenced in a study of T cell responses to AZD1222 COVID-19 vaccine. The CDR3 is 17 amino acids. CDR1 is MNHEY, CDR2 SMNVEV, per germline (reference sequence). Trimming cost V 1 base and J 6 bases, with 18 bases left between them. Profiling relied on immunoSEQ multiplex PCR, and the TCRdb table lists in-frame clones only, not all of them. The sample lists approximately 180,000 clones, about 91% occurring once. The receptor comes from an adult in good health. The V gene is TRBV27, the J gene TRBJ2-2; the D is unclear. The sequences come from peripheral blood, collected on day 0 of AZD1222 vaccination. DNA of the CDR3: TGTGCCAGCAGTTTATTCTTTCGTTCGGCCGGGTCCGGGGAGCTGTTTTTT. Translated, it gives CASSLFFRSAGSGELFF.